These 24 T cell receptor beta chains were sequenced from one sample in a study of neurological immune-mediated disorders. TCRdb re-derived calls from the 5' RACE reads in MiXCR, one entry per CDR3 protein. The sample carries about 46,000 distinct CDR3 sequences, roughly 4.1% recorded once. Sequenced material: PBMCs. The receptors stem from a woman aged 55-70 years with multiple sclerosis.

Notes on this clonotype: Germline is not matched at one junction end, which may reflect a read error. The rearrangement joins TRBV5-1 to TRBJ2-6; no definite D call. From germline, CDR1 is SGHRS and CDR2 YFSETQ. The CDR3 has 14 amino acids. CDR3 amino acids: CASGLAAGANVLTF. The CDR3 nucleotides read TGCGCCAGCGGCTTGGCAGCTGGGGCCAACGTCCTGACTTTC.

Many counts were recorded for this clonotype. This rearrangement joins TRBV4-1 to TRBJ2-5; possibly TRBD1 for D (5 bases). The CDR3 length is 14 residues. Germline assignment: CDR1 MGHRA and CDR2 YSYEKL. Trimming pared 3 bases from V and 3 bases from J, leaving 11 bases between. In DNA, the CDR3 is TGCGCCAGCAGCCACCAGGGTTGGGAAGAGACCCAGTACTTC. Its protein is CASSHQGWEETQYF.

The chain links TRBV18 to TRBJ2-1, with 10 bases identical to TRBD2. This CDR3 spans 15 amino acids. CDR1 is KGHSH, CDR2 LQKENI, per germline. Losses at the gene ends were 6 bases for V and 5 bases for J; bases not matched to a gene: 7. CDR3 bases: TGTGCCAGCTCCCCGGGACTAGCGTATGACAATGAGCAGTTCTTC. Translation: CASSPGLAYDNEQFF.

DNA of the CDR3: TGTGCCAGCAGCCAGGACTCGACTCACACCGGGGAGCTGTTTTTT. It yields the protein CASSQDSTHTGELFF. The chain recombines TRBV7-3 with TRBJ2-2; possibly TRBD2 for D (5 bases). The V end lost 5 bases, the J end lost 3 bases, and 13 bases lay between the germline ends. The germline V gene encodes CDR1 SGHTA and CDR2 FQGTGA. The CDR3 extends over 15 amino acids.

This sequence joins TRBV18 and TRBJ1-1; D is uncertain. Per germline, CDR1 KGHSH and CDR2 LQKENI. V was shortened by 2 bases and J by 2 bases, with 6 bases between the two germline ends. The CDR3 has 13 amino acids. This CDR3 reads CASSPGGNTEAFF. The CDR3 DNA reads TGTGCCAGCTCACCAGGCGGAAACACTGAAGCTTTCTTT.

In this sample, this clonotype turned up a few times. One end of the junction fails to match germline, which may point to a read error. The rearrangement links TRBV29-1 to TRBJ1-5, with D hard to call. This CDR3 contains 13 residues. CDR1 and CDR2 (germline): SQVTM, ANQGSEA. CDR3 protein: CSVSIDSNQPQNF. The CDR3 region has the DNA TGCAGCGTTAGCATAGATTCCAATCAGCCCCAGAATTTT.

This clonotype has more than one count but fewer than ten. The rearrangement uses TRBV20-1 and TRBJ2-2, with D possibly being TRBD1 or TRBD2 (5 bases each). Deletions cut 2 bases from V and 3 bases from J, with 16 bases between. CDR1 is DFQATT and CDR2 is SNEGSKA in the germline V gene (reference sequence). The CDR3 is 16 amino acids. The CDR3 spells CSARTHAGRDTGELFF. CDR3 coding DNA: TGCAGTGCTAGAACTCATGCAGGGCGGGACACCGGGGAGCTGTTTTTT.

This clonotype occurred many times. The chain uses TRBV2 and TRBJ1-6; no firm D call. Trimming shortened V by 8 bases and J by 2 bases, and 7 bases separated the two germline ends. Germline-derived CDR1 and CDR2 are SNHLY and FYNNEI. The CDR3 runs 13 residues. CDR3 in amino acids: CASQVTYNSPLHF. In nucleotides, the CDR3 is TGTGCCAGCCAAGTAACCTATAATTCACCCCTCCACTTT.

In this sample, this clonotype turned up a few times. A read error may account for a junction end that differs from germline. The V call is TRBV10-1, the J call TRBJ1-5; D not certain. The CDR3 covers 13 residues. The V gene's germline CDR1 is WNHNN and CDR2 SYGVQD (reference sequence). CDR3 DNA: TGCGCCAGCAGTGAGTCTTGGGGAATGCCCCAGAATTTT. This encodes CASSESWGMPQNF.

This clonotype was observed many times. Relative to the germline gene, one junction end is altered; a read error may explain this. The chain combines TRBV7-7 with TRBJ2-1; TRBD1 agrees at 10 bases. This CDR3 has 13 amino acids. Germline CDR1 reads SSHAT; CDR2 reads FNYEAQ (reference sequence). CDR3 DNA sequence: TGTGCTAGCAGCTTACGTGGGGACAGGGGTCAGTTCTTC. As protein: CASSLRGDRGQFF.

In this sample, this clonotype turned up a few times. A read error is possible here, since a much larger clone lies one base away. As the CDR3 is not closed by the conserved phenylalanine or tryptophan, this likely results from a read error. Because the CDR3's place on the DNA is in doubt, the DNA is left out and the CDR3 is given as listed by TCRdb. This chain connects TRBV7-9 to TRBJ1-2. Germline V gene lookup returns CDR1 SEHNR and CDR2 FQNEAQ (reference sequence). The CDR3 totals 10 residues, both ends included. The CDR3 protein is CASSSSPNTV.

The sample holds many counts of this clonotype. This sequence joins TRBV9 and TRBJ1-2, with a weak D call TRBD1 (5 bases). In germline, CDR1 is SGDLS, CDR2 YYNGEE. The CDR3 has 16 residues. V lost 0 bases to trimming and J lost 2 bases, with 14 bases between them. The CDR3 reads CASSVEAGQENYGYTF. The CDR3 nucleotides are TGTGCCAGCAGCGTAGAGGCAGGGCAGGAGAACTATGGCTACACCTTC.

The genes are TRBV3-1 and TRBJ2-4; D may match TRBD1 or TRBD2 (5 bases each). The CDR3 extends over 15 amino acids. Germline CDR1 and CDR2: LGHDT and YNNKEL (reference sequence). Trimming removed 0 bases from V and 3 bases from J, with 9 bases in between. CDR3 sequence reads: CASSQDLGDKNIQYF. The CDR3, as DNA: TGTGCCAGCAGCCAAGATTTGGGGGACAAAAACATTCAGTACTTC.

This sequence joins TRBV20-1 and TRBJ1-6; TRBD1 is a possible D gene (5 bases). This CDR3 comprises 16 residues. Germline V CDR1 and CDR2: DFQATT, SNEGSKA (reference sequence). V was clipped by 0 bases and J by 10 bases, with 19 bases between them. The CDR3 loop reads CSARDEVPGMSSPLHF. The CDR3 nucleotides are TGCAGTGCTAGAGATGAGGTTCCAGGGATGAGCTCACCCCTCCACTTT.

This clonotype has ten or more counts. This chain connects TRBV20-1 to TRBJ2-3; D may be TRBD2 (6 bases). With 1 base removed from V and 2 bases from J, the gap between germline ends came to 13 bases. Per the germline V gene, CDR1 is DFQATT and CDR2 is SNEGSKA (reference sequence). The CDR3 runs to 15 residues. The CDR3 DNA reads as TGCAGTGCTAGAGGAGCAGGACTATCCACAGATACGCAGTATTTT. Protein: CSARGAGLSTDTQYF.

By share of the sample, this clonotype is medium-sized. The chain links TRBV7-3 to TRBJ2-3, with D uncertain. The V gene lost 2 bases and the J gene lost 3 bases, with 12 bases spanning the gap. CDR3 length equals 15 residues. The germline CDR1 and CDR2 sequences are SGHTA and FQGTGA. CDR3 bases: TGTGCCAGCAGCTTATCCCATGCTGTGACAGATACGCAGTATTTT. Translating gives CASSLSHAVTDTQYF.

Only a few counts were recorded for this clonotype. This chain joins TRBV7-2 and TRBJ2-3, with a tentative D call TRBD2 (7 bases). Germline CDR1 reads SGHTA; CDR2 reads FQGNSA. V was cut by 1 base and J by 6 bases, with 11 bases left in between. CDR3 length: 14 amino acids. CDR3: CASSLDGGRDTQYF. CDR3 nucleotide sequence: TGTGCCAGCAGCTTAGACGGGGGGCGGGATACGCAGTATTTT.

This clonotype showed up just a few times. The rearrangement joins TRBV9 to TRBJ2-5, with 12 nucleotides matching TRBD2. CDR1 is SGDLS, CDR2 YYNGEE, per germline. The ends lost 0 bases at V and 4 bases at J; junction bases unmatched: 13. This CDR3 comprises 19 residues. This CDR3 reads CASSVDPLAGGPSRETQYF. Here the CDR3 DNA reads TGTGCCAGCAGCGTAGACCCCCTAGCGGGGGGGCCTAGTCGAGAGACCCAGTACTTC.

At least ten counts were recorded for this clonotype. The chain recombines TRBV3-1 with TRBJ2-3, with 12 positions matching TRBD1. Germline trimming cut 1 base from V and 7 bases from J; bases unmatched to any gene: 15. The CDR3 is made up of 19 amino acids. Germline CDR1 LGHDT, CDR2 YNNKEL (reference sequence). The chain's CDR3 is CASSQVRGQGAQVTNTQYF. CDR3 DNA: TGTGCCAGCAGCCAAGTTCGGGGACAGGGGGCGCAGGTTACGAATACGCAGTATTTT.

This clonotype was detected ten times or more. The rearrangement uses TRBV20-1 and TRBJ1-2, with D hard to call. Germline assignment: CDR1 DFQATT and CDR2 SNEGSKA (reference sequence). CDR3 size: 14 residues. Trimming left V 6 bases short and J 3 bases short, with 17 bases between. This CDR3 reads CSAPATASDYGYTF. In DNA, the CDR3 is TGCAGTGCCCCGGCTACGGCCTCGGACTATGGCTACACCTTC.

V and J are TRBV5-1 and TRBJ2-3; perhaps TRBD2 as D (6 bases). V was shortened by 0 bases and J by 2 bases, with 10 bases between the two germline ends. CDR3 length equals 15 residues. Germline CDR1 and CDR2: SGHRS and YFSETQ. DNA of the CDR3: TGCGCCAGCAGCTTGGGCGCGGGGAACACAGATACGCAGTATTTT. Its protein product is CASSLGAGNTDTQYF.

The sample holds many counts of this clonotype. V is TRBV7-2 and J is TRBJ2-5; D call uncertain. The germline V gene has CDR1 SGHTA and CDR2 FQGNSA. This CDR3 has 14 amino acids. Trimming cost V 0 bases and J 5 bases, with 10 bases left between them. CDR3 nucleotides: TGTGCCAGCAGCTTAGCGCTACAGCGTGAGACCCAGTACTTC. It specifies CASSLALQRETQYF.

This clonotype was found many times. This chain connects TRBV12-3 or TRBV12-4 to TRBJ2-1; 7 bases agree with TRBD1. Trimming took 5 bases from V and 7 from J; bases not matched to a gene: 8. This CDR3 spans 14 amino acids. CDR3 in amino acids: CASSTRGLGNEQFF. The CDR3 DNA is TGTGCCAGCAGTACCAGGGGGTTAGGGAATGAGCAGTTCTTC.

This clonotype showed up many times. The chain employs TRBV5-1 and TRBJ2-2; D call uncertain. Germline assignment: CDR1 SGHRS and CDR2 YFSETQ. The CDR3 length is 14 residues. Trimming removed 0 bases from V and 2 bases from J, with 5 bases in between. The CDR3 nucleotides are TGCGCCAGCAGCTTGGGACAAAACACCGGGGAGCTGTTTTTT. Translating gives CASSLGQNTGELFF.